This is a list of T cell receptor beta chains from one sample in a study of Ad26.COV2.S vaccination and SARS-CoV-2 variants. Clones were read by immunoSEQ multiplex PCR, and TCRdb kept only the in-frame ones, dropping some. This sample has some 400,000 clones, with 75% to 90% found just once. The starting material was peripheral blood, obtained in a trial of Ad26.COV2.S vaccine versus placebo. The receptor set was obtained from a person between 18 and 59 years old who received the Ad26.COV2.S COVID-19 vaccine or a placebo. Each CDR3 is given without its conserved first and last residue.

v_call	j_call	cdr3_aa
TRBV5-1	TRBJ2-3	ASSQLARIRYTDTQY
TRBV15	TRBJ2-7	ATSTSRDYEQY
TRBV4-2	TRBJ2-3	ASSQDLGTDTQY
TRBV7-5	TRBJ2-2	VRSSLVPILAGVGFGELF
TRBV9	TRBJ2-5	ASTYGTSQETQY
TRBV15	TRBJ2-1	ATSRDGTSGRTANEQF
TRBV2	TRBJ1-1	ASSEGVNTEAF
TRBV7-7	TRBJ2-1	ASSPIGAGSSYNEQF
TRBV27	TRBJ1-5	ASSLLHSNQPQH
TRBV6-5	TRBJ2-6	ASSYSSPSGANVLT
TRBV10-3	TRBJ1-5	AISPTGTSNQPQH
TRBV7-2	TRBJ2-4	ASSLRLAGVGAKNIQY
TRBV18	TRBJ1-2	ASSPGGGRRIGYT
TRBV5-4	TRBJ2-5	ASSFGGSETQY
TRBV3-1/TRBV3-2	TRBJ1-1	ASSQTAGLNTEAF
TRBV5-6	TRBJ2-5	ASSLYRNQETQY
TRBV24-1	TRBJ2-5	ATSDFGETQY
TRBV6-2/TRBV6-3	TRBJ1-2	ASSYGGANYGYT
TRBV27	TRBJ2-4	ASRQGKLAKNIQY
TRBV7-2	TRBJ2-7	ASSLYSEQY
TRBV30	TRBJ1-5	AWSVGVSSNQPQH
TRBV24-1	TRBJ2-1	ATSDDVNEQF